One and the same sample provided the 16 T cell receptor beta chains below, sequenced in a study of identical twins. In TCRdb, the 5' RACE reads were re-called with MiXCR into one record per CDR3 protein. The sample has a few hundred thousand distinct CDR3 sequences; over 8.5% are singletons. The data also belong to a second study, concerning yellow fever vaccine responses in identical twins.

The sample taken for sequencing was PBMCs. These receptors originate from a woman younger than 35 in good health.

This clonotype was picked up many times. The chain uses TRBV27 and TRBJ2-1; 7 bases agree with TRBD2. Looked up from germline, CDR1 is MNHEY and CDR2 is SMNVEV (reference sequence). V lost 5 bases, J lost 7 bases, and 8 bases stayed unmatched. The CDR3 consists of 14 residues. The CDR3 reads CASSHQTSWNEQFF. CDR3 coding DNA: TGTGCCAGCAGTCACCAGACTAGCTGGAATGAGCAGTTCTTC.

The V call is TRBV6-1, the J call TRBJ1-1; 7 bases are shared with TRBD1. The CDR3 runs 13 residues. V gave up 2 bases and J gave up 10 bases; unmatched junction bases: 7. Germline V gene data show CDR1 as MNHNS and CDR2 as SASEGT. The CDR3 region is CASSERMGQLAFF. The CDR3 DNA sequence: TGTGCCAGCAGTGAAAGGATGGGACAGTTAGCTTTCTTT.

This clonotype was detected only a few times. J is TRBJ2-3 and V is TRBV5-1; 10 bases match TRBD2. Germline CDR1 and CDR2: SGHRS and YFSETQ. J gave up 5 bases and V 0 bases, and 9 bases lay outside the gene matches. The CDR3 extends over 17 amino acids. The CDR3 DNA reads TGCGCCAGCAGCTTGGCTCAGCGGGGGGGCCTTCAAGATACGCAGTATTTT. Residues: CASSLAQRGGLQDTQYF.

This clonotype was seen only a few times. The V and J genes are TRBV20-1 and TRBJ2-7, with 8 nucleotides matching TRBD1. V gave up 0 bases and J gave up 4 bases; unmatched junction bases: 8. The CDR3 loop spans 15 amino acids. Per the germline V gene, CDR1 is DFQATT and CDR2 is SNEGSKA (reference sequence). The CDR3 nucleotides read TGCAGTGCTAGAGATTGGACAGGGCTCATGTACGAGCAGTACTTC. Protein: CSARDWTGLMYEQYF.

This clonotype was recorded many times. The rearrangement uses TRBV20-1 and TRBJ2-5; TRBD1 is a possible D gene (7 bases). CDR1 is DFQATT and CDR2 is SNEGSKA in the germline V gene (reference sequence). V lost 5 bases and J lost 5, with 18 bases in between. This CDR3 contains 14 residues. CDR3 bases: TGCAGTGCTCGACAGGGAGGTGGTATGGAGACCCAGTACTTC. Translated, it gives CSARQGGGMETQYF.

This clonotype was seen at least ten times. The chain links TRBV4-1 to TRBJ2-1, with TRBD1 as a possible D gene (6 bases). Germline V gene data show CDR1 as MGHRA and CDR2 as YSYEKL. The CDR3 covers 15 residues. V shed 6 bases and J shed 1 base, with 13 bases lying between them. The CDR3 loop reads CASSSPGQSYNEQFF. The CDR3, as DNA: TGCGCCAGCAGTTCACCTGGACAGTCCTACAATGAGCAGTTCTTC.

In DNA form, the CDR3 reads TGTGCCAGCAGCCACGTGAGCGGGAGTAATGCCAATGAGCAGTTCTTC. This codes for CASSHVSGSNANEQFF. This chain uses TRBV3-1 with TRBJ2-1; 8 bases agree with TRBD2. J gave up 6 bases and V 3 bases, and 10 bases lay outside the gene matches. The CDR3 length is 16 residues. The germline gives CDR1 LGHDT, CDR2 YNNKEL (reference sequence).

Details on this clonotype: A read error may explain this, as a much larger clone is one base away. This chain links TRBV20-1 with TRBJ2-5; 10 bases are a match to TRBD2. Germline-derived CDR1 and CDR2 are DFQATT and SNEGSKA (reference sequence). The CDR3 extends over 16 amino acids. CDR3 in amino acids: CSVRDSASGSLETQYF. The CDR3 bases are TGCAGTGTTAGAGATAGCGCTAGCGGGAGTTTAGAGACCCAGTACTTC.

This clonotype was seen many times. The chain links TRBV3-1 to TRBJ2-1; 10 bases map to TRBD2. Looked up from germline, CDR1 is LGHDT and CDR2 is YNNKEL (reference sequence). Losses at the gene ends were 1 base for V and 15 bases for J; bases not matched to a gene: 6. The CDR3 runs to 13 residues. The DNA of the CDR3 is TGTGCCAGCAGCCAAGGGCTAGCGGGGGACAGGTTCTTC. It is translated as CASSQGLAGDRFF.

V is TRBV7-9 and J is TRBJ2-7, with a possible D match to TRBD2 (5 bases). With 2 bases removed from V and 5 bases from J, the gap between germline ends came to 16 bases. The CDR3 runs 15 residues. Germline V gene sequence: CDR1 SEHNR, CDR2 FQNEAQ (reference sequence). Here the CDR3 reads CASSLSSPGSHEQYF. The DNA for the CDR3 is TGTGCCAGCAGCTTATCCTCCCCGGGGAGCCACGAGCAGTACTTC.

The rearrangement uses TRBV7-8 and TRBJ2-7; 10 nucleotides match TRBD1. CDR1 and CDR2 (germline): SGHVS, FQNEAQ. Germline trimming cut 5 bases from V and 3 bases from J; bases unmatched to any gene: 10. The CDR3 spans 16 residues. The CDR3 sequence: CASSPASTGGRYEQYF. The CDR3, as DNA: TGTGCCAGCAGCCCCGCTTCGACAGGGGGCCGCTACGAGCAGTACTTC.

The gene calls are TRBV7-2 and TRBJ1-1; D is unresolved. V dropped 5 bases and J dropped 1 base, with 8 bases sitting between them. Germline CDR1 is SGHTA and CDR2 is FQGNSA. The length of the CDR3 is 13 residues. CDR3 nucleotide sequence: TGTGCCAGCAGCCAAGAGGGGAACACTGAAGCTTTCTTT. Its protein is CASSQEGNTEAFF.

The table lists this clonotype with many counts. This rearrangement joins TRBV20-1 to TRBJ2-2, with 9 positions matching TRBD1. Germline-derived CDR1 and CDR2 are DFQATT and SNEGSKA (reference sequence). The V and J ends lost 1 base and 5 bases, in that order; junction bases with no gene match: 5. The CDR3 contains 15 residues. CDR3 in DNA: TGCAGTGCTAGAGGTCCCGGGACAGGGACCGGGGAGCTGTTTTTT. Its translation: CSARGPGTGTGELFF.

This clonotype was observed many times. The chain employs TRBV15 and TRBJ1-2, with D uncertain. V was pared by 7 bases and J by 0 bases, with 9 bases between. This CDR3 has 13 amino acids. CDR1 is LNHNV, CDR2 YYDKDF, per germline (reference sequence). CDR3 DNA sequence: TGTGCCACCATTGGGCCCCCTAACTATGGCTACACCTTC. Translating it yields CATIGPPNYGYTF.

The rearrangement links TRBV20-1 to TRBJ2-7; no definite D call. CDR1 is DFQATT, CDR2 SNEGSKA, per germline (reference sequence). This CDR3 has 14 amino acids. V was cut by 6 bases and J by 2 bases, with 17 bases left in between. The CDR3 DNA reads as TGCAGTGCCGCTGAGGCAGCCCTTACCTACGAGCAGTACTTC. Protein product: CSAAEAALTYEQYF.

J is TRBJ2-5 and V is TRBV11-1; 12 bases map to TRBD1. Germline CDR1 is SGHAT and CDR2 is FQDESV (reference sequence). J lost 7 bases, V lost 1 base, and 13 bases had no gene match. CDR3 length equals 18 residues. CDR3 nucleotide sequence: TGTGCCAGCAGCTTAGTCGGGACAGGGGGCCCCGTTTCAGCGACCCAGTACTTC. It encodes CASSLVGTGGPVSATQYF.